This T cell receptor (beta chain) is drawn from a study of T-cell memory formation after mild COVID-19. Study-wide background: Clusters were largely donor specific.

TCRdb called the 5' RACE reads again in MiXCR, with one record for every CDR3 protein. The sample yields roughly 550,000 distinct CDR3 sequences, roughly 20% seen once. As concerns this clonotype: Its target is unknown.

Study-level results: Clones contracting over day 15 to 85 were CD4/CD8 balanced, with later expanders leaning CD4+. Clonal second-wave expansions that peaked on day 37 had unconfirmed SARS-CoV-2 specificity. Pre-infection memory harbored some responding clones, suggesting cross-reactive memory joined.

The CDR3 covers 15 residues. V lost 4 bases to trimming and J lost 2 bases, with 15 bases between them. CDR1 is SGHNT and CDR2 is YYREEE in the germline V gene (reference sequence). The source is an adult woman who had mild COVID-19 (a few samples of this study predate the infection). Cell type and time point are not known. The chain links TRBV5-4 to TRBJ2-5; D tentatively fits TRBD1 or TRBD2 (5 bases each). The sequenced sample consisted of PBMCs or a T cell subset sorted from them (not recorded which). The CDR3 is CASSHGHSVQETQYF. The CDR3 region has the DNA TGTGCCAGCAGCCATGGACATAGCGTTCAAGAGACCCAGTACTTC. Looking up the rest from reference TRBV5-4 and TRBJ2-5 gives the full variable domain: ETGVTQSPTHLIKTRGQQVTLRCSSQSGHNTVSWYQQALGQGPQFIFQYYREEENGRGNFPPRFSGLQFPNYSSELNVNALELDDSALYLCASSHGHSVQETQYFGPGTRLLVL.